The 18 T cell receptor beta chains below all came from one sample that was sequenced in a study of blood T cell repertoires in COVID-19. The method was immunoSEQ multiplex PCR; TCRdb's version includes in-frame clones alone and lacks a portion of them. The sample has 200,000 to 250,000 clones, approximately 84% seen once. What was sequenced was PBMCs or T cells enriched from blood (not recorded which). Every receptor here comes from a man in his forties who had recovered from COVID-19.

This clone was detected a few times. J is TRBJ1-4 and V is TRBV5-1; 9 bases are a match to TRBD1. The CDR3 is 14 amino acids. V lost 5 bases to trimming and J lost 8 bases; unmatched junction nucleotides: 7. The germline gives CDR1 SGHRS, CDR2 YFSETQ. The chain's CDR3 is CASRIGTGKEKLFF. Here the CDR3 DNA reads TGCGCCAGCAGGATAGGGACAGGGAAAGAAAAACTGTTTTTT.

The chain employs TRBV7-3 and TRBJ2-1; 8 bases align to TRBD2. CDR3 size: 15 residues. V was pared by 5 bases and J by 6 bases, with 9 bases of the junction left unmatched. Germline loops: CDR1 SGHTA, CDR2 FQGTGA. The CDR3 protein is CASSLGLGEGNEQFF. In DNA form, the CDR3 reads TGTGCCAGCAGCCTGGGACTAGGGGAGGGCAATGAGCAGTTCTTC.

The chain employs TRBV12-3 or TRBV12-4 and TRBJ1-6; D remains ambiguous. V lost 6 bases, J lost 8 bases, and 5 bases lay in between. The CDR3 is made up of 11 amino acids. This CDR3 is CASSEDSPLHF. CDR3 DNA: TGTGCCAGCAGCGAGGATTCACCCCTCCACTTT.

The chain recombines TRBV5-4 with TRBJ2-1, with D maybe TRBD2 (6 bases). V lost 0 bases, J lost 6 bases, and 16 bases lay in between. The CDR3 spans 16 residues. Germline V gene lookup returns CDR1 SGHNT and CDR2 YYREEE (reference sequence). CDR3 sequence reads: CASSLGGREVGNEQFF. In DNA, the CDR3 is TGTGCCAGCAGCTTGGGCGGCAGGGAGGTTGGCAATGAGCAGTTCTTC.

The chain links TRBV20-1 to TRBJ1-2; possible D gene TRBD1, 6 bases. CDR3 length: 14 residues. Between the trimmed V and J ends, which lost 3 bases and 7 bases, there was a span of 18 bases. Germline V CDR1 and CDR2: DFQATT, SNEGSKA (reference sequence). The CDR3 spells CSASQGQGGSGYTF. CDR3 coding DNA: TGCAGTGCTAGTCAGGGCCAAGGGGGTAGTGGCTACACCTTC.

This chain connects TRBV11-3 to TRBJ2-4; perhaps TRBD1 as D (5 bases). The CDR3 extends over 14 amino acids. Germline CDR1 SGHNT, CDR2 YENEEA. The V and J ends lost 2 bases and 8 bases respectively, with 13 bases between them. This CDR3 reads CASSLQGERDIQYF. Written as DNA, the CDR3 is TGTGCCAGCAGCTTACAGGGCGAACGGGACATTCAGTACTTC. The variable domain in full, completed from reference TRBV11-3 and TRBJ2-4, reads EAGVVQSPRYKIIEKKQPVAFWCNPISGHNTLYWYLQNLGQGPELLIRYENEEAVDDSQLPKDRFSAERLKGVDSTLKIQPAELGDSAVYLCASSLQGERDIQYFGAGTRLSVL.

This clone was observed a single time. The chain recombines TRBV10-3 with TRBJ2-4; 9 nucleotides line up with TRBD2. V gave up 6 bases and J gave up 3 bases; unmatched junction bases: 6. This CDR3 comprises 15 residues. In germline, CDR1 is ENHRY, CDR2 SYGVKD. CDR3 protein: CAIRSGGLGKNIQYF. The CDR3 bases are TGTGCCATCAGGAGCGGGGGGTTGGGCAAAAACATTCAGTACTTC.

J is TRBJ1-2 and V is TRBV5-1, with a possible D match to TRBD1 (5 bases). Germline V gene data show CDR1 as SGHRS and CDR2 as YFSETQ. The CDR3 runs 15 residues. V lost 2 bases and J lost 1, with 12 bases in between. CDR3 nucleotide sequence: TGCGCCAGCAGCTTTGTGGCAGGGAATAACTATGGCTACACCTTC. It yields the protein CASSFVAGNNYGYTF.

The rearrangement uses TRBV11-2 and TRBJ2-3; 8 positions agree with TRBD2. The CDR3 sequence is 15 residues long. J gave up 3 bases and V 3 bases, and 5 bases lay outside the gene matches. The germline V gene encodes CDR1 SGHAT and CDR2 FQNNGV. CDR3 nucleotide sequence: TGTGCCAGCAGCTTGCGGGGGGAGATGACAGATACGCAGTATTTT. Translation gives CASSLRGEMTDTQYF.

The chain employs TRBV5-1 and TRBJ2-7; the D gene is possibly TRBD2 (5 bases). The V gene's germline CDR1 is SGHRS and CDR2 YFSETQ. The CDR3 length is 15 residues. V lost 0 bases to trimming and J lost 5 bases, with 15 bases between them. For the CDR3, the DNA is TGCGCCAGCAGCTTGGGGGTGGGAGTTTGGGACGAGCAGTACTTC. Protein: CASSLGVGVWDEQYF.

In this sample, this clone turned up once. The chain carries TRBV7-2 and TRBJ2-1; maybe TRBD2 (6 bases). Trimming removed 8 bases from V and 2 bases from J, with 16 bases in between. The CDR3 has 15 residues. Looked up from germline, CDR1 is SGHTA and CDR2 is FQGNSA. CDR3 protein: CASRQELAPYNEQFF. Here the CDR3 DNA reads TGTGCCAGCCGCCAGGAGCTAGCGCCCTACAATGAGCAGTTCTTC. The whole variable domain, filled in from reference TRBV7-2 and TRBJ2-1, reads GAGVSQSPSNKVTEKGKDVELRCDPISGHTALYWYRQSLGQGLEFLIYFQGNSAPDKSGLPSDRFSAERTGGSVSTLTIQRTQQEDSAVYLCASRQELAPYNEQFFGPGTRLTVL.

CDR3 sequence: CASSPQGGDTEAFF. CDR3 coding DNA: TGCGCCAGCAGCCCACAGGGGGGCGACACTGAAGCTTTCTTT. The V call is TRBV5-1, the J call TRBJ1-1, with 8 positions matching TRBD1. The V and J ends lost 4 bases and 3 bases, in that order; junction bases with no gene match: 5. This CDR3 has 14 amino acids. In germline, CDR1 is SGHRS, CDR2 YFSETQ. The full variable domain, with the rest looked up from reference TRBV5-1 and TRBJ1-1, is KAGVTQTPRYLIKTRGQQVTLSCSPISGHRSVSWYQQTPGQGLQFLFEYFSETQRNKGNFPGRFSGRQFSNSRSEMNVSTLELGDSALYLCASSPQGGDTEAFFGQGTRLTVV.

The gene calls are TRBV27 and TRBJ1-5; 7 nucleotides line up with TRBD1. Germline trimming cut 5 bases from V and 7 bases from J; bases unmatched to any gene: 8. CDR1 and CDR2 from the germline V gene are MNHEY and SMNVEV (reference sequence). The CDR3 extends over 14 amino acids. The CDR3 DNA sequence: TGTGCCAGCAGTATGTACAGGGGAGGACAGCCCCAGCATTTT. Translation: CASSMYRGGQPQHF.

CDR3 in amino acids: CASGAGQGEAGELFF. CDR3 DNA: TGTGCTAGTGGTGCGGGACAGGGTGAGGCCGGGGAGCTGTTTTTT. The chain links TRBV12-5 to TRBJ2-2, with 9 positions matching TRBD1. Germline CDR1 is LGHNT and CDR2 is FRNRAP. Trimming took 5 bases from V and 6 from J; bases not matched to a gene: 7. The CDR3 is 15 residues long.

V is TRBV10-3 and J is TRBJ2-1; 9 positions agree with TRBD2. CDR1 and CDR2 (germline): ENHRY, SYGVKD. The CDR3 runs 15 residues. Trimming took 5 bases from V and 10 from J; bases not matched to a gene: 12. The CDR3 loop is CAISPSRGLAGEQFF. The CDR3 DNA is TGTGCCATCAGTCCCTCGAGGGGGCTAGCGGGGGAGCAGTTCTTC.

The V gene is TRBV4-1, the J gene TRBJ2-7, with TRBD1 matching over 7 bases. The germline gives CDR1 MGHRA, CDR2 YSYEKL. CDR3 size: 16 residues. The ends lost 5 bases at V and 3 bases at J; junction bases unmatched: 13. The CDR3: CASSKFTGTELYEQYF. The CDR3 nucleotides read TGCGCCAGCAGCAAATTCACGGGGACAGAACTCTACGAGCAGTACTTC.

V gene TRBV25-1 combines with J gene TRBJ1-1; weak D call: TRBD1 (5 bases). Germline-derived CDR1 and CDR2 are MGHDK and SYGVNS. The CDR3 totals 14 residues. The V end was cut by 2 bases, the J end by 4 bases, with 11 bases between. CDR3 bases: TGTGCCAGCAGTGAAGGGGGGGAAAGCACTGAAGCTTTCTTT. It translates to CASSEGGESTEAFF.

The rearrangement links TRBV15 to TRBJ2-7; TRBD1 is a possible D gene (5 bases). The length of the CDR3 is 13 residues. Per germline, CDR1 LNHNV and CDR2 YYDKDF (reference sequence). Trimming left V 3 bases short and J 0 bases short, with 6 bases between. The chain's CDR3 is CATSRDTSYEQYF. CDR3 DNA sequence: TGTGCCACCAGCAGGGACACCTCCTACGAGCAGTACTTC.